A selection of T cell receptor beta chains follows, all from one sample in a study of T-cell memory formation after mild COVID-19. TCRdb reprocessed the 5' RACE reads with MiXCR, giving one entry per CDR3 protein. The sample has tens of thousands of distinct CDR3 sequences, approximately 15% seen once. What was sequenced was PBMCs or a T cell subset sorted from them (not recorded which). The receptors stem from an adult woman who had mild COVID-19 (a few samples of this study predate the infection). Cell type and time point are not known. Each CDR3 is given with its conserved first and last residue. D genes are given only for firm matches. Where a row states a size, it is once, few, many or the class of an expanded clone; other rows omit it.

clone_size	v_call	j_call	d_call	cdr3_nt	cdr3_aa
-	TRBV30	TRBJ2-5	-	TGTGCCTGGAGTCAGGGACATACCCAAGAGACCCAGTACTTC	CAWSQGHTQETQYF
few	TRBV4-2	TRBJ2-1	TRBD2	TGTGCCAGCAGCCTGGTAGCTAGCGGATTATACAATGAGCAGTTCTTC	CASSLVASGLYNEQFF
-	TRBV4-1	TRBJ2-2	-	TGCGCCAGCAGCCAAAGCAGGGTTCCGAACACCGGGGAGCTGTTTTTT	CASSQSRVPNTGELFF
few	TRBV12-3/TRBV12-4	TRBJ2-3	-	TGTGCCAGCAGTTTATTAAGGGGGAGCACAGATACGCAGTATTTT	CASSLLRGSTDTQYF
few	TRBV4-1	TRBJ2-7	TRBD1	TGCGCCAGCAGCCCGGGACAGGGATTCTCCTACGAGCAGTACTTC	CASSPGQGFSYEQYF
many	TRBV4-2	TRBJ2-3	TRBD2	TGTGCCAGCAGCCAAAGCGGGGGGGACACAGATACGCAGTATTTT	CASSQSGGDTDTQYF
few	TRBV12-3/TRBV12-4	TRBJ2-2	-	TGTGCCAGCAGTTTATTCCATGGGACCGGGGAGCTGTTTTTT	CASSLFHGTGELFF
few	TRBV27	TRBJ2-7	-	TGTGCCAGCAGTGCCCCAACCTACGAGCAGTACTTC	CASSAPTYEQYF
-	TRBV12-3/TRBV12-4	TRBJ2-1	TRBD1	TGTGCCAGCAGTACCCGACAGGGTAATGAGCAGTTCTTC	CASSTRQGNEQFF
-	TRBV12-3/TRBV12-4	TRBJ1-1	TRBD1	TGTGCCAGCAGACCACACAGGGGGCAGGGCACTGAAGCTTTCTTT	CASRPHRGQGTEAFF
-	TRBV25-1	TRBJ1-1	TRBD1	TGTGCCAGCAGTGGACACAGGGGAGGGAACACTGAAGCTTTCTTT	CASSGHRGGNTEAFF
few	TRBV7-9	TRBJ2-5	-	TGTGCCAGCAGCTTTCGGGAAGAGACCCAGTACTTC	CASSFREETQYF
-	TRBV12-3/TRBV12-4	TRBJ2-3	-	TGTGCCAGCCTATGGGGGGGCTACCCTACAGATACGCAGTATTTT	CASLWGGYPTDTQYF
-	TRBV7-9	TRBJ2-7	TRBD1	TGTGCCAGCAGCCGGACAGGGGACGAGCAGTACTTC	CASSRTGDEQYF
many	TRBV12-3/TRBV12-4	TRBJ1-1	-	TGTGCCAGCAGTCCTTCTATGGGGACTGAAGCTTTCTTT	CASSPSMGTEAFF
few	TRBV5-6	TRBJ2-7	-	TGTGCCAGCAGCATGAGGTACGAGCAGTACTTC	CASSMRYEQYF
-	TRBV9	TRBJ2-1	TRBD2	TGTGCCAGCAGCGTAGTTAGCGGGGGGACCCCCAATGAGCAGTTCTTC	CASSVVSGGTPNEQFF
few	TRBV2	TRBJ2-3	TRBD2	TGTGCCAGCAGACGGAGCGGGAGTGGAACAGATACGCAGTATTTT	CASRRSGSGTDTQYF
few	TRBV4-1	TRBJ2-2	TRBD1	TGCGCCAGCAGCCAAGAATCGACAGGGGACACCGGGGAGCTGTTTTTT	CASSQESTGDTGELFF
few	TRBV6-1	TRBJ2-1	TRBD2	TGTGCCAGCAGTCAGTGGACTAGCGGGTTCAATGAGCAGTTCTTC	CASSQWTSGFNEQFF
few	TRBV10-3	TRBJ1-3	-	TGTGCCATCAGTGAGTCGGGAGGCCCCTCTGGAAACACCATATATTTT	CAISESGGPSGNTIYF
few	TRBV5-5	TRBJ2-5	TRBD2	TGTGCCAGCAGCTTGAGGCCCTGGACTAGCAGCCAAGAGACCCAGTACTTC	CASSLRPWTSSQETQYF
many	TRBV5-1	TRBJ2-1	-	TGCGCCAGCAAAGGTCTTTCCTACAATGAGCAGTTCTTC	CASKGLSYNEQFF
few	TRBV4-1	TRBJ2-1	TRBD2	TGCGCCAGCAGCCATGATAGCGGGGGGGCTAGGGATGAGCAGTTCTTC	CASSHDSGGARDEQFF
-	TRBV9	TRBJ2-3	TRBD1	TGTGCCAGCAGCGCCGGGACAGGGGGCTCCACAGATACGCAGTATTTT	CASSAGTGGSTDTQYF
-	TRBV6-1	TRBJ1-1	-	TGTGCCAGCAGTGATGGCAGCGGGGACACTGAAGCTTTCTTT	CASSDGSGDTEAFF
-	TRBV5-1	TRBJ2-7	TRBD1	TGCGCCAGCAGCAGACCGGGACAGGGAATGGAATGGAACTTC	CASSRPGQGMEWNF
few	TRBV7-9	TRBJ1-1	-	TGTGCCAGTCTTCGAGGGGTTGATGAAGCTTTCTTT	CASLRGVDEAFF
few	TRBV5-6	TRBJ2-2	-	TGTGCCAGCAGCTTCCTAGGGAGGTCGACCGGGGAGCTGTTTTTT	CASSFLGRSTGELFF
few	TRBV13	TRBJ2-1	-	TGTGCCAGCAGCCACGCTACTCGGCAGCATGAGCAGTTCTTC	CASSHATRQHEQFF
-	TRBV27	TRBJ2-1	TRBD2	TGTGCCAGCAGTTCCCTTACCGGACTAGCGGGGAATGAGCAGTTCTTC	CASSSLTGLAGNEQFF
few	TRBV7-9	TRBJ2-2	TRBD1	TGTGCCGGGACAGCAGTAAACACCGGGGAGCTGTTTTTT	CAGTAVNTGELFF
-	TRBV7-9	TRBJ2-3	TRBD2	TGTGCCAGCAGCGCAGGGACTAGCGAGACAGATACGCAGTATTTT	CASSAGTSETDTQYF
many	TRBV12-3/TRBV12-4	TRBJ2-3	-	TGTGCCAGCGACTTTGGACAGAACACAGATACGCAGTATTTT	CASDFGQNTDTQYF
few	TRBV9	TRBJ2-5	TRBD2	TGTGCCAGCAGCGTAGTCAGCGGGGGATGGGAGACCCAGTACTTC	CASSVVSGGWETQYF
-	TRBV7-9	TRBJ1-1	-	TGTGCCAGCAGCCCCGGACAGCCCTTTGCAACAGCTTTCTTT	CASSPGQPFATAFF
-	TRBV7-3	TRBJ1-2	TRBD1	TGTGCCAGCAGCCCAGGACAGGGGCCCAACTATGGCTACACCTTC	CASSPGQGPNYGYTF
-	TRBV23-1	TRBJ2-7	-	TGCGCCAGCAGAGGAACGGACAAGATCTACGAGCAGTACTTC	CASRGTDKIYEQYF
-	TRBV7-3	TRBJ2-3	TRBD2	TGTGCCAGCAGCTTAGCGGGGGGGAACCCAGATACGCAGTATTTT	CASSLAGGNPDTQYF
few	TRBV25-1	TRBJ2-1	TRBD1	TGTGCCAGCAGTAATTCCGTGACAGGGGGCGAGTTCTTC	CASSNSVTGGEFF
-	TRBV9	TRBJ2-7	-	TGTGCCAGCAGCGTTTGGGGAGAGGACGAGCAGTACTTC	CASSVWGEDEQYF
few	TRBV7-3	TRBJ2-3	TRBD2	TGTGCCAGCAGCTCGTCGACTAGCGGGAGGGCGAGTGGCACAGATACGCAGTATTTT	CASSSSTSGRASGTDTQYF
-	TRBV3-1	TRBJ1-5	-	TGTGCCAGCAGCCAAGGTTTAGCCACAACCGGGAGCAATCAGCCCCAGCATTTT	CASSQGLATTGSNQPQHF
few	TRBV30	TRBJ2-7	-	TGTGCCTGGAGTCCCGGTAGCTCCTACGAGCAGTACTTC	CAWSPGSSYEQYF
few	TRBV9	TRBJ2-5	-	TGTGCCAGCAGCGTAGGTTTATTTGCGGGGGCCGACCAAGAGACCCAGTACTTC	CASSVGLFAGADQETQYF
-	TRBV6-1	TRBJ2-7	-	TGTGCCAGCAGGGATCAGTACAGCTCCTACGAGCAGTACTTC	CASRDQYSSYEQYF
-	TRBV29-1	TRBJ1-1	-	TGCAGCGTGGACAACGGGGACACTGAAGCTTTCTTT	CSVDNGDTEAFF
-	TRBV7-9	TRBJ2-2	-	TGTGCCAGCAGCCCGAACAGGCCCGGGGAGCTGTTTTTT	CASSPNRPGELFF
few	TRBV20-1	TRBJ2-7	-	TGCAGTGCTAGAGACCCGGTGGAATTTGATCCCTACGAGCAGTACTTC	CSARDPVEFDPYEQYF
-	TRBV12-3/TRBV12-4	TRBJ1-1	-	TGTGCCAGCAGTTTTGCGGAGAACACTGAAGCTTTCTTT	CASSFAENTEAFF
-	TRBV7-6	TRBJ1-2	-	TGTGCCAGCAGCTCCCAAGAGGTTTCTGTCAACTATGGCTACACCTTC	CASSSQEVSVNYGYTF